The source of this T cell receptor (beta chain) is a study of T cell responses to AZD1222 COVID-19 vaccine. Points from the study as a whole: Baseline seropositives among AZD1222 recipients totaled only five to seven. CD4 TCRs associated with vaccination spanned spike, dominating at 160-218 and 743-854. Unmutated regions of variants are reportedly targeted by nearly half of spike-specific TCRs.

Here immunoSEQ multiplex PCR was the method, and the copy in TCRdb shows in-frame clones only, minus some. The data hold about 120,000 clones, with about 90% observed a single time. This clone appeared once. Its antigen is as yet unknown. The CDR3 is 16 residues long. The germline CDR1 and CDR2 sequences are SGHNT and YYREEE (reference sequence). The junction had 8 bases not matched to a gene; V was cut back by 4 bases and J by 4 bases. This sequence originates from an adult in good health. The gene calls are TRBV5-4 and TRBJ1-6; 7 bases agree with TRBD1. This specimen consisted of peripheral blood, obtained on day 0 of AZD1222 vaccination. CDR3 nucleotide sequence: TGTGCCAGCAGCCGGGGACAGAAAACATATAATTCACCCCTCCACTTT. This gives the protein CASSRGQKTYNSPLHF.